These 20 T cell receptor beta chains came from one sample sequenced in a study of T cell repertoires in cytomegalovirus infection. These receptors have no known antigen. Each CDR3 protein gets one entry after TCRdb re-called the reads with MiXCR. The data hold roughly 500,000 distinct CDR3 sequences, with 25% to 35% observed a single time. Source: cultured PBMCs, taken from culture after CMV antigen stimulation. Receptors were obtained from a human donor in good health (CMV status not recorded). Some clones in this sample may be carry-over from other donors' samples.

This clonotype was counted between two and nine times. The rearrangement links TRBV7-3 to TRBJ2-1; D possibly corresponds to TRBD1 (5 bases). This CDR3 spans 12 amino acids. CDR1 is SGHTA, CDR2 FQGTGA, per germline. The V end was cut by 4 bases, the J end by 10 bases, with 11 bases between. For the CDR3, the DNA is TGTGCCAGCAGCTCCAGGGTTGGAGAGCAGTTCTTC. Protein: CASSSRVGEQFF.

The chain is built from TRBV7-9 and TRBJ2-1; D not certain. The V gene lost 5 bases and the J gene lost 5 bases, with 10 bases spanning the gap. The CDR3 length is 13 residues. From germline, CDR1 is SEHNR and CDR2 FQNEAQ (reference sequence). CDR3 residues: CASSQAFNNEQFF. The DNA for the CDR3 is TGTGCCAGCAGCCAAGCCTTCAACAATGAGCAGTTCTTC.

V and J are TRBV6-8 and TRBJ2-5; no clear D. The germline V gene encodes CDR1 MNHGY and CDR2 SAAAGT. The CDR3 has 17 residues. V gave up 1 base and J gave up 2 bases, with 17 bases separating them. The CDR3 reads CASSYFTLLALQETQYF. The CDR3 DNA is TGTGCCAGCAGTTACTTCACCCTCCTGGCCCTACAAGAGACCCAGTACTTC.

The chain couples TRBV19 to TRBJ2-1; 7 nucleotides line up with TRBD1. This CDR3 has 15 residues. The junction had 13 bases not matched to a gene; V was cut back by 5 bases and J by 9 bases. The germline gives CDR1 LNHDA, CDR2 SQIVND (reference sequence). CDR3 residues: CASSPPTGAPVEQFF. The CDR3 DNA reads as TGTGCCAGTAGTCCGCCAACAGGGGCCCCAGTTGAGCAGTTCTTC.

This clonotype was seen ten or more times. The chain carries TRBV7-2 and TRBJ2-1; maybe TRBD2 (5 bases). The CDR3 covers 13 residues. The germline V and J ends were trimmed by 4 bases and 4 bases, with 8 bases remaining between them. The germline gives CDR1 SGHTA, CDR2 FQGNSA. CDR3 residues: CASSYRGYNEQFF. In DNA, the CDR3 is TGTGCCAGCAGCTACCGGGGATACAATGAGCAGTTCTTC.

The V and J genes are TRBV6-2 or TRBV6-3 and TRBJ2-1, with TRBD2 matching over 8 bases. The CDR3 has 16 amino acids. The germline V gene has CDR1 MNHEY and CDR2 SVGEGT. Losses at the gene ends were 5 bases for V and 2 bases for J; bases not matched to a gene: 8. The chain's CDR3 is CASSPPRLAPYNEQFF. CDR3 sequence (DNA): TGTGCCAGCAGTCCCCCACGACTAGCGCCCTACAATGAGCAGTTCTTC.

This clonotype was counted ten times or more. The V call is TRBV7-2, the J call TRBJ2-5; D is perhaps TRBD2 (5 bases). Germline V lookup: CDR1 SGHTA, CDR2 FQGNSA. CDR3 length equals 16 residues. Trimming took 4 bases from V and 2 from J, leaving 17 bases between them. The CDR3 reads CASSSLSGLLQETQYF. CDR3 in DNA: TGTGCCAGCAGCTCACTTTCCGGACTGTTACAAGAGACCCAGTACTTC.

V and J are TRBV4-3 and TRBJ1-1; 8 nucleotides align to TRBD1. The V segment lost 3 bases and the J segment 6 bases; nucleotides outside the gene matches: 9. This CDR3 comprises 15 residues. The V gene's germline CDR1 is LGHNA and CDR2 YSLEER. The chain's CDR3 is CASSHTGTGRAEAFF. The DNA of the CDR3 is TGCGCCAGCAGCCATACCGGGACAGGTCGGGCTGAAGCTTTCTTT.

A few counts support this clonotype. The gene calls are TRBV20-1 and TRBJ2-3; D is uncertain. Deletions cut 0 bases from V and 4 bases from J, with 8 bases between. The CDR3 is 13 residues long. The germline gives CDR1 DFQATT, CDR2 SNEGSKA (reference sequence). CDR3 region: CSARDIGPDTQYF. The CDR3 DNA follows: TGCAGTGCTAGAGATATAGGACCAGATACGCAGTATTTT.

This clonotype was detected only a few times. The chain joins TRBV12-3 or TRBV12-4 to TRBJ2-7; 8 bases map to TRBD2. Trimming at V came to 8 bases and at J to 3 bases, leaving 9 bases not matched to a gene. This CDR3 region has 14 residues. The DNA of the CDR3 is TGTGCCAGCTCTCGGGCGGGAGGTTTCTACGAGCAGTACTTC. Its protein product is CASSRAGGFYEQYF.

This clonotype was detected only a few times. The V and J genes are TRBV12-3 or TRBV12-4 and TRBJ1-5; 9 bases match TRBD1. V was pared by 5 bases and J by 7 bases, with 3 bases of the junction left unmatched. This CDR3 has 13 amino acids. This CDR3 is CASSGQGHQPQHF. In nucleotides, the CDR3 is TGTGCCAGCAGTGGACAGGGGCACCAGCCCCAGCATTTT.

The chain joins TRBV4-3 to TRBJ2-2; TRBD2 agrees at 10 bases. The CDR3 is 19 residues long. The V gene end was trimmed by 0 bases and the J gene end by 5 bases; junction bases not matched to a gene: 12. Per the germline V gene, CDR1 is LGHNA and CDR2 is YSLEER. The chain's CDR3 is CASSQERGLAGGGTGELFF. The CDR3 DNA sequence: TGCGCCAGCAGCCAAGAAAGGGGGTTAGCGGGAGGAGGGACCGGGGAGCTGTTTTTT.

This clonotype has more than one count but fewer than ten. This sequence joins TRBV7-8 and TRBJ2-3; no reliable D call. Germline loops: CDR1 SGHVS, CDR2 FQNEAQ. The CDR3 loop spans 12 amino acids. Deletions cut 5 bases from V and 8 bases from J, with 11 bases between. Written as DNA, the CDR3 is TGTGCCAGCAGCCATACTCAGACTACGCAGTATTTT. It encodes CASSHTQTTQYF.

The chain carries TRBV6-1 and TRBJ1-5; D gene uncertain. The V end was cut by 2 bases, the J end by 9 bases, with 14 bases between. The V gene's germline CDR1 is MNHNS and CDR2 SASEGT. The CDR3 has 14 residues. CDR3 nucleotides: TGTGCCAGCAGTGAAAGGAGGGTAGTGCGGCCCCAGCATTTT. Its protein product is CASSERRVVRPQHF.

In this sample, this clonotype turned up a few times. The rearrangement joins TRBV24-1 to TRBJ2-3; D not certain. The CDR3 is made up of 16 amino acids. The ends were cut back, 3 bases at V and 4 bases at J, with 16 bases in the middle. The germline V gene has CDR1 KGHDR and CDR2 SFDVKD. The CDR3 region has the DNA TGTGCCACCAGTGATAACAGCGTCCTGTCCCCAGATACGCAGTATTTT. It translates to CATSDNSVLSPDTQYF.

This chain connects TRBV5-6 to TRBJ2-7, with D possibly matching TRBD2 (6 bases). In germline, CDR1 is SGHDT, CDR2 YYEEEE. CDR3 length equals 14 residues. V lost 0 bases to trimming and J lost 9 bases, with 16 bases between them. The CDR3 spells CASSLALAPQGQYV. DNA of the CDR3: TGTGCCAGCAGCTTGGCCCTAGCGCCCCAAGGGCAGTACGTC.

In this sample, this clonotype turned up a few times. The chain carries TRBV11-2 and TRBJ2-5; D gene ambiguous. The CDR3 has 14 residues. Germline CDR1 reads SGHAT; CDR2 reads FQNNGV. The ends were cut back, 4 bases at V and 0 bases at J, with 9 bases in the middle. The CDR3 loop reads CASSSTWYQETQYF. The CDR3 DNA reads TGTGCCAGCAGCTCGACATGGTACCAAGAGACCCAGTACTTC. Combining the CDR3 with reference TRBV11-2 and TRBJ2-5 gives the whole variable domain EAGVAQSPRYKIIEKRQSVAFWCNPISGHATLYWYQQILGQGPKLLIQFQNNGVVDDSQLPKDRFSAERLKGVDSTLKIQPAKLEDSAVYLCASSSTWYQETQYFGPGTRLLVL.

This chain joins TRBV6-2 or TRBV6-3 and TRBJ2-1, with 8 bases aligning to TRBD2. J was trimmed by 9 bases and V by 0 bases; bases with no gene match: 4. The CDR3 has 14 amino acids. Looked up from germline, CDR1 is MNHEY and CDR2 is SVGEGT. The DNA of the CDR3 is TGTGCCAGCAGTTACTCGGCGGGAGGCGTTGAGCAGTTCTTC. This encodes CASSYSAGGVEQFF.

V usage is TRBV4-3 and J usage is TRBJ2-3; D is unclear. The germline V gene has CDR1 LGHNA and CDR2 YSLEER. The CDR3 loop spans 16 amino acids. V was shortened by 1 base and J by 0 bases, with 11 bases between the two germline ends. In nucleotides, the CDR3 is TGCGCCAGCAGCCAAGGCCTATCCTCTAGCACAGATACGCAGTATTTT. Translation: CASSQGLSSSTDTQYF.

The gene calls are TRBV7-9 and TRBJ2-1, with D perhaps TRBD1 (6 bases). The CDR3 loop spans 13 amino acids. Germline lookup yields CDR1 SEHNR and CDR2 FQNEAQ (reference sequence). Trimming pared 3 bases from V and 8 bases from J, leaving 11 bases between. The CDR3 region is CASSFNRVDEQFF. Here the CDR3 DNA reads TGTGCCAGCAGCTTTAACAGGGTTGATGAGCAGTTCTTC.